This T cell receptor beta chain derives from a study of blood T cells in healthy people across ages. There were at least 5 micrograms of total RNA extracted from every sample. As for this clonotype: Its antigen is not identified. The junction differs from germline at one of its ends, possibly a read error.

Using a J-beta primer mix together with a sample-barcoded 5' primer, a second PCR was run for about 6 to 12 cycles. TCRdb independently ran MiXCR on the 5' RACE reads; one entry per CDR3 protein. Found here are 700,000 to 900,000 distinct CDR3 sequences, about 55% of them singletons; the top ten hold roughly two fifths. General study results and limits: The study found TCR beta diversity correlated strongly with naive T cell percentage.

The CDR3 loop spans 13 amino acids. Germline values: CDR1 MDHEN, CDR2 SYDVKM. Sequencing was performed on blood. The chain combines TRBV28 with TRBJ2-7, with 7 positions matching TRBD2. This receptor was taken from a man at least 80 years old in good health. CDR3 sequence reads: CVSSSGGMYEQYF. The CDR3, as DNA: TGTGTCAGCAGCTCCGGGGGGATGTACGAGCAGTACTTC.